The 26 T cell receptor beta chains in this list originate from one sample, sequenced in a study of fetal regulatory T cell absence and autoimmunity. Libraries were prepared by immunoSEQ multiplex PCR; TCRdb keeps only in-frame clonotypes and omits some of them. The sample lists more than 90,000 clones, more than 70% occurring once. Sequences were obtained from pancreas tissue. The receptors originated from a male donor with IPEX syndrome.

This clone was detected only a few times. The CDR3 DNA reads TGTGCCACCAGCAGAGATTTCTATGGCTACACCTTC. Encoded protein: CATSRDFYGYTF. This chain links TRBV15 with TRBJ1-2; D gene unclear. This CDR3 is 12 amino acids long. CDR1 and CDR2 (germline): LNHNV, YYDKDF (reference sequence). V was pared by 0 bases and J by 4 bases, with 3 bases between. Combining the CDR3 with reference TRBV15 and TRBJ1-2 gives the whole variable domain DAMVIQNPRYQVTQFGKPVTLSCSQTLNHNVMYWYQQKSSQAPKLLFHYYDKDFNNEADTPDNFQSRRPNTSFCFLDIRSPGLGDTAMYLCATSRDFYGYTFGSGTRLTVV.

The CDR3 DNA follows: TGTGCCAGCAAGATCGGGGATAGCTCCTACGAGCAGTACTTC. This codes for CASKIGDSSYEQYF. This chain joins TRBV6-5 and TRBJ2-7; maybe TRBD2 (5 bases). The V end lost 7 bases, the J end lost 0 bases, and 13 bases lay between the germline ends. The CDR3 sequence is 14 residues long. Germline assignment: CDR1 MNHEY and CDR2 SVGAGI.

The chain links TRBV5-1 to TRBJ2-1, with 9 bases that match TRBD2. Germline lookup yields CDR1 SGHRS and CDR2 YFSETQ. CDR3 size: 15 residues. The ends lost 0 bases at V and 4 bases at J; junction bases unmatched: 2. CDR3 sequence reads: CASSLASGDYNEQFF. The CDR3 coding sequence is TGCGCCAGCAGCTTGGCTAGCGGGGATTACAATGAGCAGTTCTTC. Combining the CDR3 with reference TRBV5-1 and TRBJ2-1 gives the whole variable domain KAGVTQTPRYLIKTRGQQVTLSCSPISGHRSVSWYQQTPGQGLQFLFEYFSETQRNKGNFPGRFSGRQFSNSRSEMNVSTLELGDSALYLCASSLASGDYNEQFFGPGTRLTVL.

The CDR3 loop is CASSIRQNTEAFF. Here the CDR3 DNA reads TGTGCCAGTAGTATAAGGCAGAACACTGAAGCTTTCTTT. This rearrangement joins TRBV19 to TRBJ1-1; no firm D call. Germline CDR1 reads LNHDA; CDR2 reads SQIVND (reference sequence). The length of the CDR3 is 13 residues. V lost 2 bases and J lost 1, with 5 bases in between.

The chain couples TRBV6-5 to TRBJ1-5, with D perhaps matching TRBD1 (6 bases). V lost 5 bases, J lost 0 bases, and 11 bases lay in between. The germline V gene has CDR1 MNHEY and CDR2 SVGAGI. CDR3 length equals 15 residues. CDR3 loop: CASSPRGFSNQPQHF. Here the CDR3 DNA reads TGTGCCAGCAGTCCCAGGGGATTTAGCAATCAGCCCCAGCATTTT.

This rearrangement joins TRBV7-9 to TRBJ1-2; D ambiguous. The germline gives CDR1 SEHNR, CDR2 FQNEAQ (reference sequence). V lost 1 base, J lost 2 bases, and 5 bases lay in between. This CDR3 contains 13 residues. Here the CDR3 DNA reads TGTGCCAGCAGCTTAGTACAAAACTATGGCTACACCTTC. It yields the protein CASSLVQNYGYTF.

This clone has just one count. The chain links TRBV29-1 to TRBJ2-7, with TRBD1 matching 8 bases. V shed 1 base and J 5 bases; nucleotides not matched to a gene: 10. Germline V CDR1 and CDR2: SQVTM, ANQGSEA. The CDR3 contains 15 residues. In DNA, the CDR3 is TGCAGCGTTGAAGGAGGTCAGGGGGCCGTCAACGAGCAGTACTTC. Translation gives CSVEGGQGAVNEQYF.

The rearrangement uses TRBV11-3 and TRBJ2-1; D might be TRBD1 or TRBD2, each matching 5 bases. Trimming took off 2 bases at V and 9 bases at J, with 14 bases between the two ends. The CDR3 contains 14 residues. CDR1 and CDR2 (germline): SGHNT, YENEEA. CDR3 DNA sequence: TGTGCCAGCAGCTTATCCGCACTTGGGGGTGAGCAGTTCTTC. It specifies CASSLSALGGEQFF.

This clone has just a few counts. The chain carries TRBV27 and TRBJ2-7, with 7 bases lining up with TRBD1. Germline values: CDR1 MNHEY, CDR2 SMNVEV (reference sequence). V lost 6 bases and J lost 3; bases outside the gene matches: 11. The CDR3 is 15 amino acids. CDR3 sequence reads: CASRSVKGAFYEQYF. For the CDR3, the DNA is TGTGCCAGCAGATCTGTCAAGGGGGCCTTCTACGAGCAGTACTTC.

The chain is built from TRBV4-1 and TRBJ1-3; 9 bases map to TRBD1. The CDR3 contains 15 residues. Germline V gene sequence: CDR1 MGHRA, CDR2 YSYEKL. The V segment lost 4 bases and the J segment 3 bases; nucleotides outside the gene matches: 4. The DNA of the CDR3 is TGCGCCAGCAGCCCGGGACAGGGAAATGGAAACACCATATATTTT. Its translation is CASSPGQGNGNTIYF.

This clone was observed a few times. This chain joins TRBV7-6 and TRBJ2-7; 10 positions agree with TRBD2. The CDR3 totals 14 residues. The germline V gene encodes CDR1 SGHVS and CDR2 FNYEAQ. V lost 2 bases, J lost 5 bases, and 3 bases stayed unmatched. CDR3 region: CASSLSGGADEQYF. CDR3 coding DNA: TGTGCCAGCAGCTTAAGCGGGGGGGCAGACGAGCAGTACTTC. Using reference TRBV7-6 and TRBJ2-7 for the parts outside the CDR3, the full variable domain is GAGVSQSPRYKVTKRGQDVALRCDPISGHVSLYWYRQALGQGPEFLTYFNYEAQQDKSGLPNDRFSAERPEGSISTLTIQRTEQRDSAMYRCASSLSGGADEQYFGPGTRLTVT.

This chain links TRBV30 with TRBJ2-3; a possible D gene is TRBD2 (5 bases). V was trimmed by 0 bases and J by 1 base, leaving 11 bases between them. This CDR3 is built from 15 residues. The germline V gene encodes CDR1 GTSNPN and CDR2 SVGIG (reference sequence). As DNA, the CDR3 is TGTGCCTGGAGTGTGGTTAGCGAGGGCACAGATACGCAGTATTTT. The encoded protein is CAWSVVSEGTDTQYF.

V and J are TRBV5-5 and TRBJ1-2; no firm D call. CDR1 SGHKS and CDR2 YYEKEE come from the germline V gene (reference sequence). The ends were cut back, 7 bases at V and 3 bases at J, with 4 bases in the middle. There are 10 residues in the CDR3. CDR3 in amino acids: CASGHYGYTF. For the CDR3, the DNA is TGTGCCAGCGGACACTATGGCTACACCTTC.

The V call is TRBV6-1, the J call TRBJ1-6; D remains ambiguous. CDR1 MNHNS and CDR2 SASEGT come from the germline V gene. This CDR3 spans 16 amino acids. Deletions cut 1 base from V and 0 bases from J, with 7 bases between. The CDR3 here is CASSEGPSSYNSPLHF. The CDR3 DNA sequence: TGTGCCAGCAGTGAAGGGCCAAGCTCCTATAATTCACCCCTCCACTTT.

The gene calls are TRBV12-5 and TRBJ2-5; D ambiguous. CDR3 length equals 12 residues. Trimming stripped 0 bases from V and 4 bases from J, with 3 bases between. Germline V gene data show CDR1 as LGHNT and CDR2 as FRNRAP. For the CDR3, the DNA is TGTGCTAGTGGTTTGGTACCAGAGACCCAGTACTTC. Translating it yields CASGLVPETQYF.

This clone was counted between two and nine times. The J gene is TRBJ2-3, the V gene TRBV5-4, with 14 bases aligning to TRBD2. The CDR3 contains 16 residues. Germline CDR1 and CDR2: SGHNT and YYREEE (reference sequence). V gave up 3 bases and J gave up 3 bases; unmatched junction bases: 3. CDR3 sequence: CASSWTSGRSTDTQYF. The CDR3 region has the DNA TGTGCCAGCAGCTGGACTAGCGGGAGGTCAACAGATACGCAGTATTTT.

CDR3 bases: TGTGCTAGTGGTTTGCCCGACTACACCGGGGAGCTGTTTTTT. This sequence encodes CASGLPDYTGELFF. V gene TRBV12-5 combines with J gene TRBJ2-2; no clear D. Trimming took 2 bases from V and 3 from J, leaving 7 bases between them. The germline gives CDR1 LGHNT, CDR2 FRNRAP. This CDR3 is built from 14 residues. Combining the CDR3 with reference TRBV12-5 and TRBJ2-2 gives the whole variable domain DARVTQTPRHKVTEMGQEVTMRCQPILGHNTVFWYRQTMMQGLELLAYFRNRAPLDDSGMPKDRFSAEMPDATLATLKIQPSEPRDSAVYFCASGLPDYTGELFFGEGSRLTVL.

This chain links TRBV7-6 with TRBJ2-7; unclear D gene. The CDR3 spans 13 residues. V was trimmed by 0 bases and J by 7 bases, leaving 10 bases between them. From germline, CDR1 is SGHVS and CDR2 FNYEAQ. CDR3 nucleotides: TGTGCCAGCAGCTTAGCCCCAGCTTGGGAGCAGTACTTC. Translating gives CASSLAPAWEQYF.

The rearrangement links TRBV5-4 to TRBJ1-1, with 7 nucleotides matching TRBD1. J lost 11 bases, V lost 2 bases, and 6 bases had no gene match. The CDR3 loop spans 12 amino acids. Germline V CDR1 and CDR2: SGHNT, YYREEE (reference sequence). The CDR3 DNA sequence: TGTGCCAGCAGCTTCACAGGGGTAGAGGCTTTCTTT. Amino acid sequence: CASSFTGVEAFF. The full variable domain, rest sourced from reference TRBV5-4 and TRBJ1-1, is ETGVTQSPTHLIKTRGQQVTLRCSSQSGHNTVSWYQQALGQGPQFIFQYYREEENGRGNFPPRFSGLQFPNYSSELNVNALELDDSALYLCASSFTGVEAFFGQGTRLTVV.

The V and J genes are TRBV9 and TRBJ2-1; no firm D call. The germline V gene encodes CDR1 SGDLS and CDR2 YYNGEE. V shed 0 bases and J shed 5 bases, with 9 bases lying between them. The CDR3 is 14 amino acids. CDR3 amino acids: CASSVGGGHNEQFF. CDR3 coding DNA: TGTGCCAGCAGCGTAGGGGGTGGCCACAATGAGCAGTTCTTC.

The chain combines TRBV11-2 with TRBJ2-5; 9 bases fit TRBD2. The CDR3 loop spans 16 amino acids. Germline trimming cut 5 bases from V and 5 bases from J; bases unmatched to any gene: 12. Germline V gene sequence: CDR1 SGHAT, CDR2 FQNNGV. In nucleotides, the CDR3 is TGTGCCAGCAGCACCGGGACTAGCCGGGGTGGGGAGACCCAGTACTTC. It yields the protein CASSTGTSRGGETQYF.

The chain has TRBV4-3 and TRBJ2-5; no definite D call. The germline CDR1 and CDR2 sequences are LGHNA and YSLEER. Trimming left V 4 bases short and J 0 bases short, with 6 bases between. This CDR3 contains 13 residues. CDR3 DNA sequence: TGCGCCAGCAGCCCGACATACCAAGAGACCCAGTACTTC. This encodes CASSPTYQETQYF.

This chain connects TRBV6-1 to TRBJ1-4; 8 bases line up with TRBD1. The V gene's germline CDR1 is MNHNS and CDR2 SASEGT. Trimming removed 1 base from V and 12 bases from J; junction bases left unmatched: 7. The CDR3 covers 14 residues. Written as DNA, the CDR3 is TGTGCCAGCAGTGAAGGGCGTCAGGGGGCTGAACTGTTTTTT. Encoded protein: CASSEGRQGAELFF.

The chain joins TRBV18 to TRBJ2-3; D remains unclear. The CDR3 totals 16 residues. V was cut by 2 bases and J by 3 bases, with 15 bases left in between. Germline V lookup: CDR1 KGHSH, CDR2 LQKENI. Here the CDR3 reads CASSPFTEKGTDTQYF. For the CDR3, the DNA is TGTGCCAGCTCACCATTTACCGAGAAAGGGACAGATACGCAGTATTTT.

The chain has TRBV30 and TRBJ2-1; 9 nucleotides line up with TRBD2. The CDR3 consists of 15 residues. Trimming removed 2 bases from V and 2 bases from J; junction bases left unmatched: 4. CDR1 is GTSNPN, CDR2 SVGIG, per germline (reference sequence). The CDR3 is CAWSSGRFPYNEQFF. Here the CDR3 DNA reads TGTGCCTGGAGTAGCGGGAGGTTTCCCTACAATGAGCAGTTCTTC.

This clone was found a few times. J is TRBJ2-7 and V is TRBV12-5; the match to TRBD1 covers 7 bases. Germline CDR1 reads LGHNT; CDR2 reads FRNRAP. CDR3 length: 12 amino acids. Unmatched junction bases numbered 3, after V lost 5 bases and J lost 5 bases. CDR3 in amino acids: CASGRGGHEQYF. CDR3 DNA: TGTGCTAGTGGTAGAGGGGGCCACGAGCAGTACTTC.